This T cell receptor (beta chain) appears in the sequencing data of a study of cytomegalovirus exposure and HLA in healthy donors. Trimming cost V 8 bases and J 5 bases, with 10 bases left between them. The germline V gene has CDR1 MDHEN and CDR2 SYDVKM. The CDR3 consists of 12 residues. The primer mix had 60 Vbeta and 13 Jbeta primers. As originally analysed: In a later analysis, of tens of millions of unique beta chains, some 10 million appeared in at least two donors. The assay was immunoSEQ multiplex PCR, and TCRdb's table has in-frame clones only and misses some. The DNA was the basis for D and trimming; V, J and clone size are from that table. The table lists 95,000 to 150,000 clones, about four fifths of them singletons.

This clonotype was obtained from a female donor in good health and CMV-seropositive. Sequenced input: PBMCs. The J gene is TRBJ1-5, the V gene TRBV28, with D possibly being TRBD1 (5 bases). The CDR3 protein is CASSEQDQPQHF. The CDR3 DNA reads as TGTGCCAGCTCAGAACAGGATCAGCCCCAGCATTTT. Variable domain in full (rest from reference TRBV28 and TRBJ1-5): DVKVTQSSRYLVKRTGEKVFLECVQDMDHENMFWYRQDPGLGLRLIYFSYDVKMKEKGDIPEGYSVSREKKERFSLILESASTNQTSMYLCASSEQDQPQHFGDGTRLSIL.